The rows below give T cell receptor beta chains drawn from one sample of a study of cytomegalovirus exposure and HLA in healthy donors. Clones were sequenced by immunoSEQ multiplex PCR, and TCRdb holds only the in-frame ones, with some missing. The table shows about 210,000 clones, with around 80% occurring only once. Material for sequencing was PBMCs. The receptor set was obtained from a boy between 10 and 17 years old in good health and CMV-seronegative. The CDR3 runs from the conserved cysteine through the conserved F or W. Each record gives: J gene, D gene, clone size, V gene, CDR3 protein. A D gene is named only where the DNA matches it firmly. The size field is filled for only some rows; it gives once, few, many or a size class.

TRBJ1-5,-,-,TRBV2,CASRENSNQPQHF
TRBJ2-1,-,-,TRBV19,CASSILNNEQFF
TRBJ2-1,TRBD2,few,TRBV6-5,CASSYRLADYNEQFF
TRBJ2-2,-,-,TRBV7-3,CASSFYTFTGELFF
TRBJ1-2,TRBD1,-,TRBV10-1,CASSEGQGDNYGYTF
TRBJ1-2,-,few,TRBV5-1,CASSWFTRGLSGYTF
TRBJ2-1,TRBD2,-,TRBV30,CAWSGAGAPLNEQFF
TRBJ1-2,-,-,TRBV7-6,CASSLGSLTGDGYTF
TRBJ2-3,-,-,TRBV5-1,CASSTTSVKDTQYF
TRBJ2-5,TRBD2,-,TRBV5-1,CASSLAASGGETQYF
TRBJ2-1,-,-,TRBV10-3,CAISATGLTYNEQFF
TRBJ1-1,-,-,TRBV13,CASSLFRGSVNTEAFF
TRBJ1-5,TRBD1,few,TRBV25-1,CASRQTGRDQPQHF
TRBJ2-5,-,-,TRBV27,CASSPYMGPGQETQYF
TRBJ1-2,-,-,TRBV30,CAWSRPSGYGYTF
TRBJ2-7,TRBD2,-,TRBV5-1,CASSIGTSGKYAYEQYF
-,TRBD1,-,TRBV11-3,CASSNRGQGYEQYF
TRBJ2-5,TRBD1,-,TRBV5-1,CASSIHRGETQYF
TRBJ2-2,TRBD1,-,TRBV30,CAWTAATYRDRYTGELFF
TRBJ1-4,TRBD1,-,TRBV18,CASERQGKDEKLFF
TRBJ1-3,TRBD1,-,TRBV2,CASSQGEISPGNTIYF
TRBJ2-1,-,few,TRBV11-3,CASSPRGGPGDNEQFF
TRBJ2-7,TRBD2,-,TRBV6-5,CASSPRGGTSYEQYF
TRBJ2-7,TRBD1,-,TRBV10-3,CAISDQSDRGQYF
TRBJ1-5,TRBD1,few,TRBV6-5,CASSNGQVNQPQHF
TRBJ2-6,TRBD1,once,TRBV5-1,CASSLARQGGSGANVLTF
TRBJ2-7,-,-,TRBV9,CASSVRGKGYEQYF
TRBJ1-2,-,-,TRBV6-4,CASSYDRGNYGYTF
-,-,once,TRBV11-3,CASSANYEQYF
TRBJ2-5,TRBD2,-,TRBV5-5,CASSSGGPWETQYF
TRBJ2-3,-,-,TRBV14,CASSRLGQPTDTQYF
TRBJ2-7,-,-,TRBV2,CASSPHLGPEQYF
TRBJ2-7,TRBD1,-,TRBV11-2,CASSRKGQYEQYF
TRBJ2-5,TRBD1,-,TRBV6-5,CASSPTGPVETQYF
TRBJ2-7,-,-,TRBV14,CASSQGEDEQYF
TRBJ1-2,-,once,TRBV7-2,CASSLAARGWYGYTF
TRBJ2-7,TRBD1,-,TRBV5-1,CASSMGQNYEQYF
TRBJ2-1,-,-,TRBV2,CASSEGTGTSSYNEQFF
TRBJ2-1,-,-,TRBV4-1,CASSQDPPLRRVNEQFF
TRBJ2-3,TRBD2,once,TRBV5-6,CASSPGLASDTQYF
TRBJ2-7,-,-,TRBV18,CASSPRSSYEQYF
TRBJ2-3,TRBD1,-,TRBV27,CATQQGARGGTDTQYF
TRBJ1-4,TRBD1,-,TRBV7-6,CASSAYRGRVEKLFF
TRBJ1-1,-,-,TRBV7-9,CASSWDRDMDTEAFF